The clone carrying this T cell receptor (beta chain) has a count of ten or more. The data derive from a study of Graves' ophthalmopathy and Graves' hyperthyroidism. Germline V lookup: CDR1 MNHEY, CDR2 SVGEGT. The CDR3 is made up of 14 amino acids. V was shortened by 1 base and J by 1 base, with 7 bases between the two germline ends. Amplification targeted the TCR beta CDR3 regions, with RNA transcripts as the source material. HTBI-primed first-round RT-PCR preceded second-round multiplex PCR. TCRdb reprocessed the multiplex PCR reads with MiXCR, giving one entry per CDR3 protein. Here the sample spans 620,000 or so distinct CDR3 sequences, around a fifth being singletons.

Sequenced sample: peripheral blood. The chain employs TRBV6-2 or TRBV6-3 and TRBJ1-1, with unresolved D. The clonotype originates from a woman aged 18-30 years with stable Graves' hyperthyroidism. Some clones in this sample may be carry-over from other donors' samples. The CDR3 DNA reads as TGTGCCAGCAGTTACTTAACACCGAACACTGAAGCTTTCTTT. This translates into CASSYLTPNTEAFF.